What follows are 19 T cell receptor beta chains derived from one specimen sequenced in a study of regulatory T cells in long-lasting Graves disease. The time point: newly diagnosed GD, antithyroid drugs for less than 3 months. With RNA extracted from PBMCs as input, the TCR library was made. Assembly of TCR beta libraries relied on iRepertoire HTBI primers together with Arm-PCR of CDR3 regions. TCRdb re-analysed the multiplex PCR reads in MiXCR, keeping a single row per CDR3 protein. Seen here are 350,000 to 450,000 distinct CDR3 sequences, 12% observed once, and the top ten hold around 18%. This sample also appeared in a second study, on T cells in Graves' hyperthyroidism and ophthalmopathy.

The material sequenced was peripheral blood mononuclear cells (PBMCs), taken at new diagnosis, from a patient treated with antithyroid drugs. All receptors derive from a woman aged 18-35 years with Graves disease.

This clonotype was counted many times. The chain couples TRBV20-1 to TRBJ2-5; D is ambiguous. The CDR3 has 14 residues. Germline loops: CDR1 DFQATT, CDR2 SNEGSKA (reference sequence). V was cut by 3 bases and J by 1 base, with 12 bases left in between. CDR3 region: CSASLRVVQETQYF. The CDR3 nucleotides read TGCAGTGCTAGCCTTAGGGTCGTCCAAGAGACCCAGTACTTC.

This clonotype was found many times. The chain links TRBV2 to TRBJ2-1; a weak D match, TRBD2 (5 bases). Germline V lookup: CDR1 SNHLY, CDR2 FYNNEI. The CDR3 has 15 residues. V lost 3 bases and J 5 bases, leaving 14 bases between the germline ends. CDR3 sequence (DNA): TGTGCCAGCAGTGATAGTTGGCGGGTCAACAATGAGCAGTTCTTC. Translation gives CASSDSWRVNNEQFF.

The gene calls are TRBV10-3 and TRBJ2-3; unclear D gene. The CDR3 length is 12 residues. Looked up from germline, CDR1 is ENHRY and CDR2 is SYGVKD. V lost 0 bases, J lost 10 bases, and 8 bases lay in between. The DNA for the CDR3 is TGTGCCATCAGTGAGTCGCGTGGGGCGCAGTATTTT. This codes for CAISESRGAQYF.

This clonotype was seen only a few times. The CDR3 spells CASLWRRATSNTGELFF. The DNA of the CDR3 is TGTGCCAGCTTGTGGCGGAGGGCGACCTCGAACACCGGGGAGCTGTTTTTT. The chain carries TRBV12-3 or TRBV12-4 and TRBJ2-2; D is perhaps TRBD2 (6 bases). The V and J ends lost 8 bases and 0 bases respectively, with 19 bases between them. CDR3 size: 17 residues.

This clonotype was counted ten times or more. The rearrangement uses TRBV12-3 or TRBV12-4 and TRBJ1-6, with D unclear. Trimming shortened V by 7 bases and J by 10 bases, and 11 bases separated the two germline ends. CDR3 length: 12 residues. In DNA form, the CDR3 reads TGTGCCAGCACCTTGGGTGTCTCACCCCTCCACTTT. It yields the protein CASTLGVSPLHF.

This clonotype was found many times. The rearrangement links TRBV7-2 to TRBJ2-3; tentatively, D is TRBD1 or TRBD2 (6 bases each). CDR3 length equals 16 residues. The V end lost 11 bases, the J end lost 2 bases, and 23 bases lay between the germline ends. The germline gives CDR1 SGHTA, CDR2 FQGNSA. The CDR3, as DNA: TGTGCCGGAGGGGGTTACAGCCAAAACTTCACAGATACGCAGTATTTT. It is translated as CAGGGYSQNFTDTQYF.

DNA for the CDR3: TGCGCCAGCAGCCAAGCGGTCCCGTACCAAGAGACCCAGTACTTC. Translated, it gives CASSQAVPYQETQYF. This rearrangement joins TRBV4-1 to TRBJ2-5; D unclear. From germline, CDR1 is MGHRA and CDR2 YSYEKL. The CDR3 spans 15 residues. V was pared by 1 base and J by 0 bases, with 9 bases between.

This clonotype was picked up many times. The chain has TRBV12-3 or TRBV12-4 and TRBJ2-2; D is possibly TRBD1 (6 bases). V was cut by 5 bases and J by 5 bases, with 15 bases left in between. CDR3 length: 15 amino acids. The CDR3 spells CASSPPGDRTGELFF. The CDR3 DNA sequence: TGTGCCAGCAGTCCACCAGGGGATAGGACCGGGGAGCTGTTTTTT.

This chain joins TRBV29-1 and TRBJ2-7; 13 nucleotides align to TRBD2. Germline CDR1 and CDR2: SQVTM and ANQGSEA. J gave up 7 bases and V 7 bases, and 10 bases lay outside the gene matches. This CDR3 spans 14 amino acids. The DNA of the CDR3 is TGCAGCGGTAGGACTAGCGGGAGTTCGTGGGAGCAGTACTTC. Protein product: CSGRTSGSSWEQYF.

This clonotype appeared many times. V usage is TRBV30 and J usage is TRBJ2-3; TRBD2 aligns across 13 bases. Germline V gene lookup returns CDR1 GTSNPN and CDR2 SVGIG (reference sequence). After removal of 4 bases from V and 3 bases from J, the junction contained 13 bases not matched to a gene. The CDR3 totals 18 residues. Written as DNA, the CDR3 is TGTGCCTGGAAGCCCCCTTGGACTAGCGGGGGAGGGACAGATACGCAGTATTTT. Its protein is CAWKPPWTSGGGTDTQYF.

Only a few counts were recorded for this clonotype. The chain couples TRBV29-1 to TRBJ1-1; 11 bases fit TRBD1. Germline CDR1 reads SQVTM; CDR2 reads ANQGSEA. The CDR3 totals 15 residues. The V segment lost 3 bases and the J segment 1 base; nucleotides outside the gene matches: 4. The CDR3 loop is CSVEGTGGWNTEAFF. The CDR3 region has the DNA TGCAGCGTTGAGGGGACAGGGGGATGGAACACTGAAGCTTTCTTT.

The sample holds many counts of this clonotype. The chain joins TRBV19 to TRBJ2-2; tentative D call: TRBD2 (5 bases). With 11 bases removed from V and 1 base from J, the gap between germline ends came to 32 bases. The CDR3 has 20 residues. Germline CDR1 and CDR2: LNHDA and SQIVND (reference sequence). CDR3 region: CAGPEAKIGVRPKNTGELFF. The CDR3 coding sequence is TGTGCCGGCCCCGAGGCGAAAATCGGGGTTCGCCCGAAGAACACCGGGGAGCTGTTTTTT.

This clonotype was counted at least ten times. The chain joins TRBV12-3 or TRBV12-4 to TRBJ1-2, with D possibly matching TRBD1 (6 bases). This CDR3 is built from 14 residues. V dropped 6 bases and J dropped 6 bases, with 17 bases sitting between them. The CDR3 nucleotides are TGTGCCAGCAGCCGAGCGGGGGCGTCGGATGGCTACACCTTC. Translation: CASSRAGASDGYTF.

This clonotype turned up a few times. This rearrangement joins TRBV20-1 to TRBJ1-5, with a tentative D call TRBD1 (5 bases). Between the trimmed V and J ends, which lost 0 bases and 9 bases, there was a span of 15 bases. The CDR3 loop spans 14 amino acids. Germline lookup yields CDR1 DFQATT and CDR2 SNEGSKA (reference sequence). In DNA, the CDR3 is TGCAGTGCTAGAGATATTAGGGGCCCTGGGCCCCAGCATTTT. The encoded protein is CSARDIRGPGPQHF.

The sample holds many counts of this clonotype. J is TRBJ2-5 and V is TRBV11-2, with 11 bases aligning to TRBD2. CDR1 and CDR2 (germline): SGHAT, FQNNGV. This CDR3 spans 15 amino acids. After removal of 6 bases from V and 5 bases from J, the junction contained 8 bases not matched to a gene. The CDR3, as DNA: TGTGCCAGCAGGTTCGGACTAGCGGGTATGGAGACCCAGTACTTC. It codes for CASRFGLAGMETQYF.

Comment on this clonotype: A read error likely explains this, since a far larger clone differs by one base. The chain employs TRBV6-2 or TRBV6-3 and TRBJ1-1; D is unresolved. Looked up from germline, CDR1 is MNHEY and CDR2 is SVGEGT. This CDR3 contains 13 residues. Written as DNA, the CDR3 is TGTGCCGGCAGTTTAGACGAAGCGACGGAAGCTTTCTTT. It specifies CAGSLDEATEAFF.

This clonotype was found a few times. The chain couples TRBV6-2 or TRBV6-3 to TRBJ2-7; a possible D gene is TRBD1 (5 bases). V was clipped by 2 bases and J by 8 bases, with 10 bases between them. The germline V gene has CDR1 MNHEY and CDR2 SVGEGT. The CDR3 extends over 12 amino acids. CDR3 protein: CASSYQGSQQYV. The CDR3 DNA reads as TGTGCCAGCAGTTACCAGGGCAGCCAGCAGTACGTC.

Ten or more counts support this clonotype. The V gene is TRBV12-3 or TRBV12-4, the J gene TRBJ2-1, with unresolved D. Deletions cut 3 bases from V and 4 bases from J, with 4 bases between. The CDR3 spans 12 residues. The CDR3 loop is CASSFRYNEQFF. The CDR3, as DNA: TGTGCCAGCAGTTTTAGGTACAATGAGCAGTTCTTC.

This clonotype was detected ten times or more. The chain combines TRBV2 with TRBJ2-1, with D maybe TRBD1 (6 bases). Germline CDR1 is SNHLY and CDR2 is FYNNEI. The CDR3 is 13 amino acids. Trimming removed 5 bases from V and 12 bases from J, with 17 bases in between. CDR3 nucleotide sequence: TGTGCCAGCAGTAATTACAGGGATAACGGGCAGTTCTTC. Translating it yields CASSNYRDNGQFF. The full variable domain, completed using reference TRBV2 and TRBJ2-1, is EPEVTQTPSHQVTQMGQEVILRCVPISNHLYFYWYRQILGQKVEFLVSFYNNEISEKSEIFDDQFSVERPDGSNFTLKIRSTKLEDSAMYFCASSNYRDNGQFFGPGTRLTVL.